The clone carrying this TCR beta chain was found many times. Its specificity is unknown. The junction differs from germline at one of its ends, possibly a read error. The record originates from a study of T-cell reconstitution after alpha-beta-depleted transplantation in children. This sample's TCRbeta library carried unique molecular identifier barcodes. TCRdb ran MiXCR on the PCR reads and lists one entry per CDR3 protein. The profile shows about 980,000 distinct CDR3 sequences, under 30% of them singletons. Study-wide results and limits: Some patients showed high day-60 TCRbeta diversity, which derived from surviving recipient T cells and thymic progenitors. T-cell counts and diversity at one year following transplant were attributed mainly to newly produced T cells.

There are 12 residues in the CDR3. Material: PBMCs, mostly from graft donor cells, obtained 360 days after TCRalphabeta/CD19-depleted stem cell transplant. The source of this sequence is a boy in the first two years of life who had a stem cell transplant for SCID, so the T cells may come from the graft donor. The chain carries TRBV12-3 or TRBV12-4 and TRBJ2-7; a possible D gene is TRBD1 (6 bases). The CDR3 spells CASSPANRARHF. The DNA of the CDR3 is TGTGCCAGCAGCCCCGCTAACAGGGCAAGGCACTTC.